These T cell receptor beta chains were read from a single sample in a study of T-cell memory formation after mild COVID-19. TCRdb fed the 5' RACE reads into MiXCR, producing one record per CDR3 protein. Counted here are about 560,000 distinct CDR3 sequences, about a sixth occurring once; the ten biggest clones make up about 11%. The specimen sequenced was PBMCs or a T cell subset sorted from them (not recorded which). The source is an adult woman who had mild COVID-19 (a few samples of this study predate the infection). Cell type and time point are not known. CDR3s include the opening cysteine and the closing phenylalanine or tryptophan. The D gene is left open where the match is weak. Only some rows state a clone size, as once, few, many or a class for expanded clones.

D gene	J gene	V gene	clone size	CDR3 protein	CDR3 DNA
NA	TRBJ2-3	TRBV12-3/TRBV12-4	NA	CASSPTSGGWGTDTQYF	TGTGCCAGCAGTCCGACCAGTGGCGGATGGGGCACAGATACGCAGTATTTT
NA	TRBJ2-2	TRBV29-1	NA	CSSGGNTGELFF	TGCAGCTCTGGGGGGAACACCGGGGAGCTGTTTTTT
NA	TRBJ1-5	TRBV12-3/TRBV12-4	NA	CASSPPWGVNQPQHF	TGTGCCAGCAGTCCCCCCTGGGGGGTCAATCAGCCCCAGCATTTT
NA	TRBJ1-1	TRBV2	NA	CASNRGTEAFF	TGTGCCAGCAACCGAGGCACTGAAGCTTTCTTT
TRBD1	TRBJ2-7	TRBV4-1	NA	CASSQRTGRSHEQYF	TGCGCCAGCAGCCAGAGGACAGGGCGGAGCCACGAGCAGTACTTC
TRBD2	TRBJ2-1	TRBV7-7	many	CASSPRAGGPVYNEQFF	TGTGCTAGCAGCCCCAGAGCGGGAGGCCCCGTTTACAATGAGCAGTTCTTC
NA	TRBJ2-2	TRBV6-5	few	CASSYNRGIGELFF	TGTGCCAGCAGTTACAATCGGGGCATCGGGGAGCTGTTTTTT
NA	TRBJ1-5	TRBV7-2	NA	CASSLDLGREDQPQHF	TGTGCCAGCAGCTTAGATCTTGGCAGGGAGGATCAGCCCCAGCATTTT
NA	TRBJ1-2	TRBV30	few	CAWSVVTKGYGYTF	TGTGCCTGGAGTGTAGTCACGAAAGGCTATGGCTACACCTTC
NA	TRBJ2-5	TRBV5-1	many	CASSPGTVQETQYF	TGCGCCAGCAGCCCCGGGACGGTCCAAGAGACCCAGTACTTC
NA	TRBJ2-2	TRBV24-1	NA	CATSDLASGANTGELFF	TGTGCCACCAGTGATTTGGCCTCGGGGGCGAACACCGGGGAGCTGTTTTTT
NA	TRBJ2-3	TRBV7-9	few	CASSRTTFATDTQYF	TGTGCCAGCAGCCGTACCACATTTGCCACAGATACGCAGTATTTT
NA	TRBJ2-3	TRBV5-1	few	CASSLDRGASTDTQYF	TGCGCCAGCAGCTTGGACCGGGGGGCCAGCACAGATACGCAGTATTTT
NA	TRBJ1-1	TRBV15	NA	CATSRDRNTEAFF	TGTGCCACCAGTCGAGACAGGAACACTGAAGCTTTCTTT
NA	TRBJ1-6	TRBV12-3/TRBV12-4	NA	CASSFREGGSPLHF	TGTGCCAGCAGTTTTCGGGAAGGAGGATCACCCCTCCACTTT
TRBD2	TRBJ2-1	TRBV6-5	few	CASSYGLAGGFEQFF	TGTGCCAGCAGTTACGGACTAGCGGGAGGTTTTGAGCAGTTCTTC
TRBD1	TRBJ1-2	TRBV7-6	few	CASSGAAPGQASNYGYTF	TGTGCCAGCAGCGGAGCCGCCCCGGGACAGGCATCTAACTATGGCTACACCTTC
NA	TRBJ2-1	TRBV7-9	many	CASSFPYNEQFF	TGTGCCAGCAGCTTCCCGTACAATGAGCAGTTCTTC
NA	TRBJ2-2	TRBV10-2	NA	CASSEGLALNTGELFF	TGCGCCAGCAGTGAAGGGTTGGCCTTGAACACCGGGGAGCTGTTTTTT
TRBD1	TRBJ2-7	TRBV5-1	NA	CASSLGLTGALSYEQYF	TGCGCCAGCAGCTTGGGCCTGACAGGGGCACTCTCCTACGAGCAGTACTTC
NA	TRBJ2-7	TRBV4-3	many	CASSQAGGASYEQYF	TGCGCCAGCAGCCAAGCAGGCGGGGCGTCCTACGAGCAGTACTTC
NA	TRBJ1-1	TRBV7-2	NA	CASRIGTSLSTEAFF	TGTGCCAGCAGGATCGGGACCTCCTTGTCCACTGAAGCTTTCTTT
NA	TRBJ2-7	TRBV6-5	NA	CASSSFTSVGYEQYF	TGTGCCAGCAGCAGTTTTACCTCCGTGGGATACGAGCAGTACTTC
NA	TRBJ1-1	TRBV7-9	NA	CASSSTGTSTNTEAFF	TGTGCCAGCAGCTCAACCGGGACATCGACGAACACTGAAGCTTTCTTT
TRBD2	TRBJ2-7	TRBV11-1	NA	CASSLAQAGPYEQYF	TGTGCCAGCAGCTTAGCCCAAGCGGGGCCCTACGAGCAGTACTTC
NA	TRBJ2-1	TRBV7-3	few	CASSLPPLNEQFF	TGTGCCAGCAGCTTACCCCCTCTCAATGAGCAGTTCTTC
TRBD1	TRBJ2-4	TRBV19	NA	CASSQQSGTGQYF	TGTGCCAGTAGTCAACAATCCGGGACAGGGCAGTACTTC